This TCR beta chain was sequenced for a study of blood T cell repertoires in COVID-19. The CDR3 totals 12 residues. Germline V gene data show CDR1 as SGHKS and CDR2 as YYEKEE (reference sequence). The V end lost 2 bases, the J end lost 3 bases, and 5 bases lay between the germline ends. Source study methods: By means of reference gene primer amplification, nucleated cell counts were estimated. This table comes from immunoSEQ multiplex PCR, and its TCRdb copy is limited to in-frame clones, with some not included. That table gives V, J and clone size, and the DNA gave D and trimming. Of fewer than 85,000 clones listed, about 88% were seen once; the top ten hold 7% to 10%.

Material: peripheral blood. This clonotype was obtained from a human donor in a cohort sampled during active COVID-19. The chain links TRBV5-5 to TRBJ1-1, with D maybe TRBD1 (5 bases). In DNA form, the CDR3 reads TGTGCCAGCAGCTTAGGGGACACTGAAGCTTTCTTT. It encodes CASSLGDTEAFF.